This T cell receptor beta chain came from a study of technical replicates of blood from a handful of donors. Trimming cost V 5 bases and J 8 bases, with 18 bases left between them. The germline gives CDR1 SEHNR, CDR2 FQNEAQ (reference sequence). This CDR3 spans 14 amino acids. Sequenced by immunoSEQ multiplex PCR; TCRdb stores in-frame clones only, minus some. Of around 80,000 clones listed, 95% to 98% were seen once; the top ten hold less than 0.25%. Material: T cells isolated from PBMCs. The rearrangement links TRBV7-9 to TRBJ1-2; D perhaps matches TRBD1 (6 bases). The receptor was derived from a human donor in good health. DNA of the CDR3: TGTGCCAGCAGCGAAGGGGACACCCTTGGAGGCTACACCTTC. Protein product: CASSEGDTLGGYTF.